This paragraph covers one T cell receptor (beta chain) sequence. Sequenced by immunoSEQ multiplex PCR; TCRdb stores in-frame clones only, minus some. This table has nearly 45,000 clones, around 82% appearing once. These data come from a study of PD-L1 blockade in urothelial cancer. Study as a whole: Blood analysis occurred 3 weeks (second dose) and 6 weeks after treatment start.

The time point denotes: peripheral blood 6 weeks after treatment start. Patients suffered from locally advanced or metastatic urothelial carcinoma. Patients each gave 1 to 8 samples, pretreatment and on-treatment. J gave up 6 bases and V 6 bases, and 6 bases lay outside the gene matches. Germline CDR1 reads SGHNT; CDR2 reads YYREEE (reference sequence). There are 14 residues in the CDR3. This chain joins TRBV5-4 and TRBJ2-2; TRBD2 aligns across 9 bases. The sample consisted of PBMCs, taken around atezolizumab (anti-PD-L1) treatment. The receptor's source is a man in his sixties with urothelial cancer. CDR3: CASTLTSGSGELFF. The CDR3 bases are TGTGCCAGCACCCTGACTAGCGGATCCGGGGAGCTGTTTTTT.